Following are 4 T cell receptor beta chains from one sample sequenced in a study of shared clonotypes between healthy human individuals. The naive CD8 fraction comprised CD45RO-negative cells positively selected for CCR7 and excluded terminally differentiated effector memory CD45RA+ cells. This table comes from immunoSEQ multiplex PCR, and its TCRdb copy is limited to in-frame clones, with some not included. There are around 2,000,000 clones in the sample; about 95% occur only once, and approximately 1% lies in the top ten. Sequenced input: naive CD8+ T cells sorted from blood. The receptors were gathered from a man younger than 35 in good health.

The V gene is TRBV7-6, the J gene TRBJ2-7; the D gene is possibly TRBD1 (6 bases). Germline loops: CDR1 SGHVS, CDR2 FNYEAQ. CDR3 length: 16 amino acids. V gave up 2 bases and J gave up 5 bases, with 19 bases separating them. DNA for the CDR3: TGTGCCAGCAGCTTACTTATTGGGGGACAAAGAAACGAGCAGTACTTC. Translation gives CASSLLIGGQRNEQYF.

The J gene is TRBJ2-7, the V gene TRBV6-1; 7 positions match TRBD2. This CDR3 has 13 residues. The V gene end was trimmed by 10 bases and the J gene end by 3 bases; junction bases not matched to a gene: 9. The germline V gene encodes CDR1 MNHNS and CDR2 SASEGT. DNA for the CDR3: TGTGCCACCAACGGGGAGGGGTTCTACGAGCAGTACTTC. As protein: CATNGEGFYEQYF.

This clone was recorded only once. The chain employs TRBV2 and TRBJ2-7, with D perhaps TRBD2 (6 bases). Trimming stripped 0 bases from V and 2 bases from J, with 11 bases between. Germline CDR1 and CDR2: SNHLY and FYNNEI. The CDR3 covers 15 residues. The CDR3, as DNA: TGTGCCAGCAGTGAAGCGCGGGAAGTTCCCTACGAGCAGTACTTC. Protein: CASSEAREVPYEQYF.

The chain is built from TRBV2 and TRBJ2-3; possible D gene TRBD2, 6 bases. Germline CDR1 SNHLY, CDR2 FYNNEI. CDR3 size: 12 residues. With 6 bases removed from V and 2 bases from J, the gap between germline ends came to 6 bases. CDR3 nucleotide sequence: TGTGCCAGCAGGGACTACACAGATACGCAGTATTTT. This codes for CASRDYTDTQYF.